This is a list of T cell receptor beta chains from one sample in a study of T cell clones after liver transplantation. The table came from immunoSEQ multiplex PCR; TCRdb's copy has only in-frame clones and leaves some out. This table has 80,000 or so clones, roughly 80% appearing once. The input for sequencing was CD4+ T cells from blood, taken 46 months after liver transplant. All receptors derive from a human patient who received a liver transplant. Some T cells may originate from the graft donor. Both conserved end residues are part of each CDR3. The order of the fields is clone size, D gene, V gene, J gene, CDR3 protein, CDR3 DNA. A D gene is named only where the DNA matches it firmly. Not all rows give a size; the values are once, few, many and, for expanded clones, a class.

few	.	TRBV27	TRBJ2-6	CASSPTYPLHPSPSGANVLTF	TGTGCCAGCAGCCCTACATACCCCCTTCATCCTTCTCCCTCTGGGGCCAACGTCCTGACTTTC
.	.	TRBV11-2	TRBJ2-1	CASGRERDSYNEQFF	TGTGCCAGCGGTCGCGAAAGGGACTCCTACAATGAGCAGTTCTTC
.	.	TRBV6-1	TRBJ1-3	CASSEGGSGNTIYF	TGTGCCAGCAGTGAGGGAGGGAGTGGAAACACCATATATTTT
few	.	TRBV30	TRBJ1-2	CAWSARESNYGYTF	TGTGCCTGGAGTGCCCGGGAAAGTAACTATGGCTACACCTTC
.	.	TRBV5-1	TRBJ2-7	CASSIQGRYEQYF	TGCGCCAGCAGTATCCAGGGGCGCTACGAGCAGTACTTC
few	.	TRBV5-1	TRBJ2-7	CASSSNLDTSYEQYF	TGCGCCAGCAGCTCCAACCTCGACACGTCCTACGAGCAGTACTTC
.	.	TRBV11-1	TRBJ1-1	CASSLAQGTEAFF	TGTGCCAGCAGCTTAGCGCAAGGGACTGAAGCTTTCTTT
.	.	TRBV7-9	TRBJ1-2	CASSLGGDSRASNYGYTF	TGTGCCAGCAGCTTAGGAGGGGACTCCAGGGCCTCTAACTATGGCTACACCTTC
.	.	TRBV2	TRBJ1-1	CASSTNRVANTEAFF	TGTGCCAGCAGTACGAACAGGGTCGCGAACACTGAAGCTTTCTTT
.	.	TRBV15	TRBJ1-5	CATSRVNQPQHF	TGTGCCACCAGCAGAGTCAATCAGCCCCAGCATTTT
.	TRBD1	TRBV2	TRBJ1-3	CASSATGVNTIYF	TGTGCCAGCAGTGCAACAGGGGTTAACACCATATATTTT
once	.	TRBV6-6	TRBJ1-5	CASSYETGQPQHF	TGTGCCAGCAGTTACGAGACGGGTCAGCCCCAGCATTTT
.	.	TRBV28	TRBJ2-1	CASSLSGLEQFF	TGTGCCAGCAGTTTAAGCGGACTGGAGCAGTTCTTC
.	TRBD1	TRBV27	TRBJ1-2	CASSLGAGQGKGGYTF	TGTGCCAGCAGTTTAGGTGCAGGACAGGGTAAAGGGGGCTACACCTTC
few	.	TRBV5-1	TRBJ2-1	CASSPGIGRNEQFF	TGCGCCAGCAGCCCCGGGATCGGCAGAAATGAGCAGTTCTTC
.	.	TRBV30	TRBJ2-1	CAWREPSWPKVDEQFF	TGTGCCTGGAGGGAACCTAGCTGGCCCAAGGTCGATGAGCAGTTCTTC
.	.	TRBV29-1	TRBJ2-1	CSVVFGYNEQFF	TGCAGCGTTGTGTTCGGCTACAATGAGCAGTTCTTC
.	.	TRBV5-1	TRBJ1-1	CASSLGGRNTEAFF	TGCGCCAGCAGCTTGGGAGGGAGGAACACTGAAGCTTTCTTT
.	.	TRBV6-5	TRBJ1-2	CASSGRTVYGYTF	TGTGCCAGCAGTGGGAGGACGGTTTATGGCTACACCTTC
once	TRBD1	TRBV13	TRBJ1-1	CASSLGQGMNTEAFF	TGTGCCAGCAGCCTCGGACAGGGTATGAACACTGAAGCTTTCTTT
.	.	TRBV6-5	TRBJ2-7	CASSYLTGRAYEQYF	TGTGCCAGCAGTTACTTGACAGGCCGAGCCTACGAGCAGTACTTC
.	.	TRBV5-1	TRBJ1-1	CASSLVDNTEAFF	TGCGCCAGCAGCTTGGTGGACAACACTGAAGCTTTCTTT
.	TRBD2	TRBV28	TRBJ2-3	CATAGGAPYTDTQYF	TGTGCCACCGCGGGAGGTGCCCCTTACACAGATACGCAGTATTTT
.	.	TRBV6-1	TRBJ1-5	CASSVGGGGSQPQHF	TGTGCCAGCAGTGTTGGTGGCGGCGGTTCTCAGCCCCAGCATTTT
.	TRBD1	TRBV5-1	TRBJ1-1	CASSLEDRVGAFF	TGCGCCAGCAGCTTGGAGGACAGGGTAGGAGCTTTCTTT
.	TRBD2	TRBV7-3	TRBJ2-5	CASSHSAGDYETQYF	TGTGCCAGCAGCCACTCGGCGGGAGATTACGAGACCCAGTACTTC
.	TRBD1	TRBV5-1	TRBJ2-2	CASSAGQGSGGELFF	TGCGCCAGCAGCGCCGGACAGGGGTCGGGCGGGGAGCTGTTTTTT
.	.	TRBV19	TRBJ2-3	CASSTHTRGREDTQYF	TGTGCCAGTAGTACTCATACAAGGGGACGGGAAGATACGCAGTATTTT
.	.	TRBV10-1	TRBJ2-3	CASSAGTGISGTDTQYF	TGCGCCAGCAGTGCCGGGACTGGCATATCCGGCACAGATACGCAGTATTTT
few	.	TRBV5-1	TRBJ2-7	CASSLARGGTYEQYF	TGCGCCAGCAGCTTGGCGAGGGGGGGGACCTACGAGCAGTACTTC
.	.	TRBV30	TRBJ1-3	CAWNLQDTSGNTIYF	TGTGCCTGGAACCTGCAGGACACCTCTGGAAACACCATATATTTT
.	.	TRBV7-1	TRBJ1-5	CASSTQTAGGQPQHF	TGTGCCAGCAGCACGCAAACGGCCGGGGGTCAGCCCCAGCATTTT
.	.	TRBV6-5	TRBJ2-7	CASTPALMSRYEQYF	TGTGCCAGCACTCCTGCCTTAATGTCTCGCTACGAGCAGTACTTC
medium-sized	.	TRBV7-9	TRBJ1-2	CASSPLNRDGYGYTF	TGTGCCAGCAGTCCCCTCAACAGGGATGGCTATGGCTACACCTTC
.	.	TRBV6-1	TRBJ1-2	CASSEASVEGYGYTF	TGTGCCAGCAGTGAAGCGAGTGTGGAGGGCTATGGCTACACCTTC
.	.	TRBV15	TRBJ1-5	CATDKRQVNALGPQHF	TGTGCCACCGATAAACGGCAGGTTAACGCCCTGGGACCCCAGCATTTT
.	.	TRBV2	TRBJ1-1	CASKNQGLGTEAFF	TGTGCCAGCAAGAACCAGGGTCTTGGGACTGAAGCTTTCTTT
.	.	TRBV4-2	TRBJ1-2	CASSRPTGPRQEGYTF	TGTGCCAGCAGCCGGCCAACGGGACCGCGTCAGGAAGGCTACACCTTC
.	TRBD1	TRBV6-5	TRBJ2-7	CASRRGWQGEEQYF	TGTGCCAGCAGGAGGGGATGGCAGGGGGAAGAGCAGTACTTC
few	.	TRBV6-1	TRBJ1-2	CASSDMGRRAGGYTF	TGTGCCAGCAGTGATATGGGCAGGCGGGCGGGAGGCTACACCTTC
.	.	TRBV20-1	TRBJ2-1	CSAPLYNEQFF	TGCAGTGCTCCCCTTTACAATGAGCAGTTCTTC
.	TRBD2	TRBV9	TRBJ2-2	CASSVALAGVSGELFF	TGTGCCAGCAGCGTAGCGCTAGCGGGTGTATCCGGGGAGCTGTTTTTT